The 10 T cell receptor beta chains reported below all come from one sample, sequenced in a study of blood T cell repertoires in COVID-19 (dated by TCRdb to about 2020). The method behind the library was the immunoSEQ multiplex PCR assay. TCRdb took this table from immuneACCESS and kept in-frame rearrangements with V and J called. Such tables lack part of the clones; where checked against another copy, unresolved V genes explain under half of the gap, and the rest is unexplained. Within this sample are 200,000 to 250,000 clones, with about 89% of them counted one time only. 4.1% of the sample belongs to the ten largest clones. Input material: PBMCs or T cells enriched from blood (not recorded which). Source of these receptors: a woman aged 25 to 39 who had recovered from COVID-19.

The J gene is TRBJ1-4, the V gene TRBV5-6; possible D gene TRBD1, 5 bases. The V end was cut by 4 bases, the J end by 4 bases, with 23 bases between. This CDR3 is built from 18 residues. Germline-derived CDR1 and CDR2 are SGHDT and YYEEEE. In DNA, the CDR3 is TGTGCCAGCAGCCTGACCAACTGGGGCCAAAGCCATAATGAAAAACTGTTTTTT. This encodes CASSLTNWGQSHNEKLFF.

The rearrangement joins TRBV11-2 to TRBJ1-3; tentative D call: TRBD1 (6 bases). Trimming left V 5 bases short and J 2 bases short, with 13 bases between. The CDR3 runs 15 residues. Germline CDR1 reads SGHAT; CDR2 reads FQNNGV. In DNA form, the CDR3 reads TGTGCCAGCAGCCCACAGGGACTAACTGGAAACACCATATATTTT. It translates to CASSPQGLTGNTIYF.

The count of this clone is one. This chain uses TRBV7-8 with TRBJ1-4; D is ambiguous. CDR3 length equals 14 residues. CDR1 and CDR2 from the germline V gene are SGHVS and FQNEAQ. Trimming left V 0 bases short and J 6 bases short, with 8 bases between. The CDR3 spells CASSLAREHEKLFF. CDR3 DNA: TGTGCCAGCAGCTTAGCGCGGGAGCATGAAAAACTGTTTTTT.

This chain uses TRBV19 with TRBJ2-2; no definite D call. The V gene lost 4 bases and the J gene lost 5 bases, with 8 bases spanning the gap. Looked up from germline, CDR1 is LNHDA and CDR2 is SQIVND (reference sequence). The CDR3 contains 13 residues. The DNA of the CDR3 is TGTGCCAGTAGTACCGGAGTAACCGGGGAGCTGTTTTTT. This encodes CASSTGVTGELFF.

This chain links TRBV28 with TRBJ1-1; D uncertain. Per germline, CDR1 MDHEN and CDR2 SYDVKM. Trimming stripped 5 bases from V and 1 base from J, with 11 bases between. The CDR3 totals 14 residues. The CDR3 DNA reads TGTGCCAGCAGTCCGGGGTTATCGAACACTGAAGCTTTCTTT. Translated, it gives CASSPGLSNTEAFF. Supplemented by reference TRBV28 and TRBJ1-1, the full variable domain reads DVKVTQSSRYLVKRTGEKVFLECVQDMDHENMFWYRQDPGLGLRLIYFSYDVKMKEKGDIPEGYSVSREKKERFSLILESASTNQTSMYLCASSPGLSNTEAFFGQGTRLTVV.

J is TRBJ1-2 and V is TRBV4-1; 7 bases map to TRBD1. With V trimmed by 5 bases and J by 3 bases, 9 bases remained unmatched. The germline gives CDR1 MGHRA, CDR2 YSYEKL. This CDR3 has 15 residues. CDR3 loop: CASSGQAPGDYGYTF. The CDR3 DNA sequence: TGCGCCAGCAGCGGACAGGCCCCGGGGGACTATGGCTACACCTTC.

The chain links TRBV19 to TRBJ2-5, with 14 positions matching TRBD2. V gave up 3 bases and J gave up 4 bases; unmatched junction bases: 4. The CDR3 length is 16 residues. Germline V lookup: CDR1 LNHDA, CDR2 SQIVND (reference sequence). CDR3 coding DNA: TGTGCCAGTAGTATTGGCGGACTAGCGGGAGGAGAGACCCAGTACTTC. This codes for CASSIGGLAGGETQYF.

The genes are TRBV19 and TRBJ1-5, with D possibly being TRBD1 (5 bases). This CDR3 region has 14 residues. V lost 6 bases and J lost 1, with 10 bases in between. Germline values: CDR1 LNHDA, CDR2 SQIVND (reference sequence). In DNA form, the CDR3 reads TGTGCCAGTAGGGGGAGGGGAAGCAATCAGCCCCAGCATTTT. This encodes CASRGRGSNQPQHF.

This clone was observed once. The chain recombines TRBV10-3 with TRBJ2-3, with 11 bases lining up with TRBD2. The CDR3 length is 16 residues. Unmatched junction bases numbered 7, after V lost 6 bases and J lost 2 bases. Germline V gene lookup returns CDR1 ENHRY and CDR2 SYGVKD. As DNA, the CDR3 is TGTGCCATCAGCCTCGGACTAGCGGGCAACACAGATACGCAGTATTTT. This gives the protein CAISLGLAGNTDTQYF.

A single count supports this clone. The J gene is TRBJ1-2, the V gene TRBV28, with 11 positions matching TRBD1. The junction had 6 bases not matched to a gene; V was cut back by 2 bases and J by 1 base. This CDR3 is 17 amino acids long. Germline CDR1 MDHEN, CDR2 SYDVKM. As DNA, the CDR3 is TGTGCCAGCAGTTTACCCGGGACAGGGGGATTTAACTATGGCTACACCTTC. Residues: CASSLPGTGGFNYGYTF.